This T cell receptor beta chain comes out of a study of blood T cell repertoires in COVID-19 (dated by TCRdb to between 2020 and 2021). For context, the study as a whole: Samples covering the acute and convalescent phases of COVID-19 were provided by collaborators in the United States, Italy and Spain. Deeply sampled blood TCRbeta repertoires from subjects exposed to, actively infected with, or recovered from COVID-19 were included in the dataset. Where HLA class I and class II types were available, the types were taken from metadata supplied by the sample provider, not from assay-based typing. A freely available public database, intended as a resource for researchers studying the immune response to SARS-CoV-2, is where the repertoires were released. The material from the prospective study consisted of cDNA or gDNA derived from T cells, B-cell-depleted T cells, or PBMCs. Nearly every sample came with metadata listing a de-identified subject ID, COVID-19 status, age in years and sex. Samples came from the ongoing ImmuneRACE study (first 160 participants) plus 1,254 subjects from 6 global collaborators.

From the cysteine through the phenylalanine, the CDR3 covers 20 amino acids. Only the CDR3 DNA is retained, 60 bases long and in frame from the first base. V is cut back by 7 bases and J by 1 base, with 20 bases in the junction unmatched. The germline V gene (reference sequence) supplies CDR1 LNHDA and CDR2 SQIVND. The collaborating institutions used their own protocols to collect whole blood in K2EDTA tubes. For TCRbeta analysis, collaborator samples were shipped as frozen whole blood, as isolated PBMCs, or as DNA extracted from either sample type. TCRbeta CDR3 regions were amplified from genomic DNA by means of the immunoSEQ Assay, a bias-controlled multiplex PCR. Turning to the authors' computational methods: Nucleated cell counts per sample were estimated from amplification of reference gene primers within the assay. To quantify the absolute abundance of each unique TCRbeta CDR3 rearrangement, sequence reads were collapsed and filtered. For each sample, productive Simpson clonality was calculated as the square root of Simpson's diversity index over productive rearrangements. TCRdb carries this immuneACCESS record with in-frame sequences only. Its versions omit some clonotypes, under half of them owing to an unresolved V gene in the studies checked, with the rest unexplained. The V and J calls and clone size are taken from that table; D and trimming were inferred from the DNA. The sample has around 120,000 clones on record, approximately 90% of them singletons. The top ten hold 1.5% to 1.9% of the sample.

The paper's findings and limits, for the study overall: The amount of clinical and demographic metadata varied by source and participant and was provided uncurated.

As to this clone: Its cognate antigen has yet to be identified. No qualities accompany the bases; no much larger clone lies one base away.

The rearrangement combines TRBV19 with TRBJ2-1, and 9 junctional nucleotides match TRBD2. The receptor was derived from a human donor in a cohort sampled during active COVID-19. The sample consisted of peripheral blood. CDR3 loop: CASIPNGDSGRGGSYNEQFF. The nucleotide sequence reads TGTGCCAGTATCCCCAACGGTGATAGCGGGAGAGGAGGATCCTACAATGAGCAGTTCTTC.